This TCR beta chain was identified in a study of blood T cell repertoires in COVID-19. Across the whole study: Samples taken during acute and convalescent COVID-19 were collected in the United States, Italy and Spain. PBMCs, B-cell-depleted T cells, or T cells provided the cDNA or gDNA that made up the material.

CDR1 is WSHSY and CDR2 is SAAADI in the germline V gene. There are 17 residues in the CDR3. The trim removed 4 bases at V and 0 bases at J, leaving 4 bases unmatched. Those enrolled, adults aged roughly 18 to 90 years, came from about two dozen US areas. Cohort 3 recovered donors had two negative PCRs, clearance, or symptom resolution. Only in-frame clones appear in the TCRdb table, and some are missing; sequencing was by immunoSEQ multiplex PCR. The repertoire holds more than 300,000 clones, with 86% as singletons. The source material was PBMCs or T cells enriched from blood (not recorded which). The TCR comes from a man aged 30 to 45 who had recovered from COVID-19. V gene TRBV10-2 combines with J gene TRBJ2-3; 13 bases fit TRBD2. CDR3 in DNA: TGCGCCAGCAGTGGGGGACTAGCGGGATATAGCACAGATACGCAGTATTTT. It codes for CASSGGLAGYSTDTQYF.